One sample yielded the 6 T cell receptor beta chains listed below, sequenced in a study of tumor and adjacent non-tumor tissue in lung cancer. This sample's RNA came from whole unsorted tissue. A modified ARM-PCR protocol with three rounds of nested PCR amplified TCRbeta. Each CDR3 protein gets one entry after TCRdb re-called the multiplex PCR reads with MiXCR. The table has over 110,000 distinct CDR3 sequences, around two thirds seen once. Input material: lung tumor tissue. These TCRs come from a man aged 55 to 70 with small cell lung cancer.

Regarding this clonotype: Given a much more abundant clone one base away, this may be a read error. This chain joins TRBV20-1 and TRBJ2-7, with D uncertain. The CDR3 is made up of 14 amino acids. Germline V gene data show CDR1 as DFQATT and CDR2 as SNEGSKA (reference sequence). CDR3 loop: CIARDQRSFYEQYF. The CDR3 coding sequence is TGCATTGCTAGAGATCAGAGGTCCTTCTACGAGCAGTACTTC.

This clonotype was observed a few times. This may be a read error: a much more frequent sequence differs by one nucleotide. The chain uses TRBV6-5 and TRBJ2-1; 9 bases align to TRBD2. The germline V gene has CDR1 MNHEY and CDR2 SVGAGI. The CDR3 has 15 residues. The CDR3 spells CVSSYFSGSGDEQFF. The CDR3 DNA reads TGTGTCAGCAGTTACTTTAGCGGGAGTGGCGATGAGCAGTTCTTC.

Remarks on this clonotype: The junction departs from germline at one end; a sequencing error may be responsible. The V and J genes are TRBV6-5 and TRBJ2-1; D is uncertain. The CDR3 covers 11 residues. The germline CDR1 and CDR2 sequences are MNHEY and SVGAGI. DNA for the CDR3: TGTACCAGCATCCGCGAAAATGAGCATTTCTTC. It codes for CTSIRENEHFF.

Worth noting for this clonotype: This may arise from a read error, as a much more abundant clone is one base away. The rearrangement links TRBV18 to TRBJ2-3; 7 bases align to TRBD1. Germline-derived CDR1 and CDR2 are KGHSH and LQKENI. V dropped 8 bases and J dropped 4; count of bases not matched to a gene: 6. The CDR3 runs to 13 residues. The CDR3 DNA reads as TGTGCCAGCACCCAAGGGGGCCCAGATACGCAGTATTTT. Its protein product is CASTQGGPDTQYF.

Of note for this clonotype: One end of the junction is discordant with germline, which a read error may explain. The rearrangement joins TRBV11-1 to TRBJ2-2; D is uncertain. CDR1 is SGHAT, CDR2 FQDESV, per germline (reference sequence). The CDR3 runs to 14 residues. As DNA, the CDR3 is TGTGCCAGCAGAGGTCGGCTGAACACAGGGGAGCTGTTTTTT. Translated, it gives CASRGRLNTGELFF.

As for this clonotype: A junction end diverges from the germline sequence, so it may reflect a read error. V and J are TRBV28 and TRBJ2-7, with D possibly TRBD2 on 5 matching bases. There are 11 residues in the CDR3. Germline assignment: CDR1 MDHEN and CDR2 SYDVKM. CDR3 residues: CASGGSGTSQF. For the CDR3, the DNA is TGTGCCAGCGGAGGCTCCGGAACTTCGCAATTC.